This TCR beta chain stems from a study of blood T cells in healthy people across ages. Through a sample-barcoded 5' primer and a J-beta primer mix, a second PCR was run for roughly 7 to 11 cycles. The authors tagged each cDNA molecule using a template-switch adaptor with 12 random nucleotides. One entry per CDR3 protein results from TCRdb running MiXCR on the 5' RACE reads. The sample gives about 1.8 million distinct CDR3 sequences, around 48% of which show up once; around 2.1% is in the top ten. Isolated PBMCs totaled at least 7 million in each sample. The CDR3 runs 14 residues. Germline assignment: CDR1 DFQATT and CDR2 SNEGSKA (reference sequence). V gave up 6 bases and J gave up 10 bases, with 24 bases separating them.

Sequencing input: blood. This TCR was sampled from a woman between 35 and 50 years old in good health. This chain connects TRBV20-1 to TRBJ1-1; no clear D gene. CDR3 DNA sequence: TGCAGTGCCCCGGTGCCCGAAAGCCCGGCCGGAGCTTTCTTT. This codes for CSAPVPESPAGAFF.